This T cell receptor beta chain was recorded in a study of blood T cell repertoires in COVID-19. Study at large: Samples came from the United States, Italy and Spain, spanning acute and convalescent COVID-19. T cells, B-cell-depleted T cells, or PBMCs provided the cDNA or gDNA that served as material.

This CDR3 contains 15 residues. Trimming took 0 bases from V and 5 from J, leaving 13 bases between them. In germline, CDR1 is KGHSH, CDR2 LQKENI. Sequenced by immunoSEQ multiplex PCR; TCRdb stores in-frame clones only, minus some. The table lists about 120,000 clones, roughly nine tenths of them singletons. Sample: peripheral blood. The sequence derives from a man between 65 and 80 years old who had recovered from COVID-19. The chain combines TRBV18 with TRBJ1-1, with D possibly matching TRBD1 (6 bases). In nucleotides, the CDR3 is TGTGCCAGCTCACCACCATGGGGGCGAAGTACTGAAGCTTTCTTT. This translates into CASSPPWGRSTEAFF.